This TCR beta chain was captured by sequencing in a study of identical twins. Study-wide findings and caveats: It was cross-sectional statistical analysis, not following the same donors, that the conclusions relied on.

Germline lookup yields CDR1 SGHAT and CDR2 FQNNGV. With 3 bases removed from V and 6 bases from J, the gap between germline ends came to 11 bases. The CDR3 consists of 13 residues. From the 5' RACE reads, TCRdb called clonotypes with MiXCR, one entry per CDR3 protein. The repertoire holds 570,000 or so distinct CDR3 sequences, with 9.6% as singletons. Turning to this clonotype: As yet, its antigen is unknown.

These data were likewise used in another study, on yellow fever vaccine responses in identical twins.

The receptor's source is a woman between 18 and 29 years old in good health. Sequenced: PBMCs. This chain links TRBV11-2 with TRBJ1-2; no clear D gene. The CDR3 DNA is TGTGCCAGCAGCTTGACCATAGCGGATGGCTACACCTTC. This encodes CASSLTIADGYTF.